This TCR beta chain originates from a study of shared clonotypes between healthy human individuals (dated by TCRdb to the early 2020s). At the level of the whole study: The cohort included three men and a couple of women between 18 and 49 years of age. For each donor, CD4 naive and CD4 memory were each run on three plates, CD8 naive on two plates, and CD8 memory on one plate. To estimate repertoire size and how much clonotype sharing occurs between individuals, the study deeply sequenced the blood TCR repertoires of five or six healthy adults. To increase sequencing depth and limit assay-specific biases, TCR repertoire library preparation and sequencing were carried out by different laboratories using diverse techniques. Per donor, leukapheresis produced somewhere between about 0.94 and 10 billion PBMCs. The paper's findings and limits, for the study overall: Sharing across several donors was observed for approximately 4.6% of naive CD4, under 4% of naive CD8, about 2.3% of memory CD4, and 0.4% of memory CD8 clonotypes. Clonotypes shared by all four sorted-subset donors showed higher generation probabilities than non-shared clonotypes. Sampling was restricted to blood, and TCR repertoires in tissue are likely to differ from TCR repertoires in blood. Pairwise subsampling indicated that sequencing depth was expected to affect the degree of clonotype sharing among donors. The genetic and exposure-history diversity represented was limited by the small number of donors. Estimated clonotype richness was generally larger for naive than for memory subsets. Even with the large sequencing depth, rarefaction of the sorted-subset datasets indicated that sequencing was incomplete.

With respect to this clone: There is no known antigen for this receptor. No quality values exist for individual bases; no much larger clone is one base distant.

Using the deep immunoSEQ assay, multiplex PCR amplified TCR CDR3 regions from genomic DNA. For each cell subset, the extracted genomic DNA was distributed evenly across all wells of several immunoSEQ 96-well plates, and each plate served as one replicate. For sorted subsets, 200 to 250 ng of genomic DNA, equivalent to around 31,000 T cell genomes, went into each replicate PCR. Purified libraries were quantified with a Qubit 3.0 fluorometer, sized on a Bioanalyzer 2100, and re-quantified with the KAPA Library Quantification kit. Every immunoSEQ 96-well plate was sequenced on a separate single-read 150-cycle Illumina NextSeq 550 flow cell. The original methods were these. Because the immunoSEQ output held only junctional sequences and lacked quality scores, the filtering could not match the filtering applied to full-length reads. Sequences were annotated with PyIR, a Python wrapper for IgBLAST v1.9, and V/J genes and CDR3 were assigned using IMGT germline references. Reads were removed for weak V/J assignments (E-value above 1e-6), missing CDR3, stop codons, out-of-frame junctions, or ambiguous translated residues. A V3J clonotype was defined by an identical inferred V gene, J gene, and CDR3 amino acid sequence. Percentage overlap between repertoires was computed as shared unique clonotypes divided by the size of the smaller repertoire. Three approaches were used to assess repertoire richness: RTK rarefaction, the Chao1 estimator, and Recon v2.1 estimates of unobserved clonotypes. Generation probabilities were computed with OLGA for all TCRbeta clonotypes obtained by the gDNA method from a few donors. TCRdb took this table from immuneACCESS and kept in-frame rearrangements with V and J called. Such tables lack part of the clones; where checked against another copy, unresolved V genes explain under half of the gap, and the rest is unexplained. D and trimming come from the DNA, and the V and J calls and clone size come from that table. Counted in this sample were over a million clones; around 98.5% of them appeared once. In total, the top ten clones hold around 0.38% of the sample.

The donors were healthy, HIV-negative adults who had no recently reported acute infections or vaccinations. Only Caucasian adults living in Nashville, Tennessee, USA were represented among the donors. CD4+ T cells were enriched through magnetic negative selection, after which naive cells were positively selected on CD45RA and the remaining negative fraction served as the memory subset. Blood was obtained by leukapheresis, after which PBMCs were separated by Ficoll-Histopaque density gradient centrifugation and cryopreserved in liquid nitrogen vapor phase. Analytical flow cytometry was used to check the purity and quantity of every magnetically sorted T cell population. From each sorted fraction, genomic DNA was isolated and quantified by UV absorbance on a Nanodrop 2000c. CDR1 and CDR2 are read off the germline V gene as MGHDK and SYGVNS. V trim: 2 bases; J trim: 6 bases; unmatched bases: 10. Reading from cysteine to phenylalanine, the CDR3 counts 17 amino acids. Of all the DNA, just the CDR3 is kept, 51 bases in frame from base 1.

The source of this sequence is a man in his thirties or forties in good health. Recombination linked TRBV25-1 to TRBJ2-2; the central 9 bases match TRBD2. Sequenced: naive CD4+ T cells sorted from blood. Read against the paper, the sample's cell subset or site label means: CD45RA+ positively selected. In nucleotides, the sequence is TGTGCCAGCAGTGAAGATAGCGGGAGCTATTATCCCGGGGAGCTGTTTTTT. This sequence encodes CASSEDSGSYYPGELFF.